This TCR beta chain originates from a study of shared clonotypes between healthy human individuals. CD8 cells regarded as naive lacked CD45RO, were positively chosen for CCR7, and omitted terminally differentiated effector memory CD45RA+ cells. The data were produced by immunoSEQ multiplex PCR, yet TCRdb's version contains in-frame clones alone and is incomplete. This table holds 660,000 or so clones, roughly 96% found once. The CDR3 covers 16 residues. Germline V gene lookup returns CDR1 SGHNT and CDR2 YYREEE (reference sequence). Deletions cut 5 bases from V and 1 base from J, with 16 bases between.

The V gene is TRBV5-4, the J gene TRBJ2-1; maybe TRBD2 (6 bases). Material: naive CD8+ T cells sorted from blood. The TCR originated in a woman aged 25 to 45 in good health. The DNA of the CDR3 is TGTGCCAGCAGTTTATGGGGGGAGTTGTCCTACAATGAGCAGTTCTTC. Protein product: CASSLWGELSYNEQFF.